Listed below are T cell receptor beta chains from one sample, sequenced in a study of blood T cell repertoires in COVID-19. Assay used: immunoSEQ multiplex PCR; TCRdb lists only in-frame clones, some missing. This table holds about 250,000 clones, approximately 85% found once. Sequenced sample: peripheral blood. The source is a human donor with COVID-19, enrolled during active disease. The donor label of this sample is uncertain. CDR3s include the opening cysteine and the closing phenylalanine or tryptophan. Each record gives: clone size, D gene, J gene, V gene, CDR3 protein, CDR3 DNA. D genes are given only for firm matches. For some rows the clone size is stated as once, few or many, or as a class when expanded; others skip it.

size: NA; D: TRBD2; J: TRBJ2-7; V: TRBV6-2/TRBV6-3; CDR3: CASSGTSGNYEQYF; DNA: TGTGCCAGCAGTGGGACTAGCGGGAACTACGAGCAGTACTTC
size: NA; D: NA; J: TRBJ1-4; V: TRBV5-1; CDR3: CASSLEGSEKLFF; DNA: TGCGCCAGCAGCTTGGAGGGGTCAGAAAAACTGTTTTTT
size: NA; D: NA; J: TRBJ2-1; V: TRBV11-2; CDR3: CASSLDRPETHEQFF; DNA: TGTGCCAGCAGCTTAGACCGCCCGGAGACCCATGAGCAGTTCTTC
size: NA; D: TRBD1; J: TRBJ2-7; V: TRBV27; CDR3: CASSPGTATYEQYF; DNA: TGTGCCAGCAGTCCGGGGACAGCGACCTACGAGCAGTACTTC
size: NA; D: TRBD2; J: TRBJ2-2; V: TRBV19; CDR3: CASSIGGTAGELFF; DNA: TGTGCCAGTAGTATCGGGGGGACGGCCGGGGAGCTGTTTTTT
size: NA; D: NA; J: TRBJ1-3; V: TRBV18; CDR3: CASSAPGGNTIYF; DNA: TGTGCCAGCTCAGCCCCAGGGGGAAACACCATATATTTT
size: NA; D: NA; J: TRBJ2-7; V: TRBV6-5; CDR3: CASSQRRHRTYEQYF; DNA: TGTGCCAGCAGTCAGCGGCGCCATAGGACCTACGAGCAGTACTTC
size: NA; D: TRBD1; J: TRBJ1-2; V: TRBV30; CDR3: CAWKAGQGVYGYTF; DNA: TGTGCCTGGAAGGCCGGACAGGGGGTCTATGGCTACACCTTC
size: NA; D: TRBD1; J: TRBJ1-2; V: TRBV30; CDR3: CAWSVGTGRNGYTF; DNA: TGTGCCTGGAGTGTCGGGACAGGGCGGAACGGCTACACCTTC
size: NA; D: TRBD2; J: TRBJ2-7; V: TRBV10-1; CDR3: CASSGSGAYEQYF; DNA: TGCGCCAGCAGTGGTAGCGGGGCCTACGAGCAGTACTTC
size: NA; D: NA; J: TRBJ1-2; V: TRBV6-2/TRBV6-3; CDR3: CASSYHSSNYGYTF; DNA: TGTGCCAGCAGTTACCACAGCTCTAACTATGGCTACACCTTC
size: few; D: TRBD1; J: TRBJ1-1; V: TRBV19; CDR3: CASSPGTAGNTEAFF; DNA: TGTGCCAGTAGTCCAGGGACAGCCGGGAACACTGAAGCTTTCTTT
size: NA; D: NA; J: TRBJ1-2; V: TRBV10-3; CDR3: CAISAGFSGAYGYTF; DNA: TGTGCCATCAGCGCCGGTTTCTCAGGGGCCTATGGCTACACCTTC
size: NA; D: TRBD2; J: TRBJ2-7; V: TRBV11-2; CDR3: CASSLEVAGVYEQYF; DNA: TGTGCCAGCAGCCTTGAGGTAGCGGGAGTATACGAGCAGTACTTC
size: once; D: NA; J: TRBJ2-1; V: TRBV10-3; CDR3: CAISQSGSSSYNEQFF; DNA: TGTGCCATCAGCCAAAGCGGGTCGAGCTCCTACAATGAGCAGTTCTTC
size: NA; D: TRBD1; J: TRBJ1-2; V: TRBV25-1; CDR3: CASGTGTGDAGYTF; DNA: TGTGCCAGCGGAACCGGGACAGGGGATGCTGGCTACACCTTC
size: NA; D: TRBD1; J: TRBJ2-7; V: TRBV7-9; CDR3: CASSLMTGLLDEQYF; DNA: TGTGCCAGCAGCCTCATGACAGGGTTACTGGATGAGCAGTACTTC